These 18 T cell receptor beta chains came from one sample sequenced in a study of blood T cells in healthy people across ages. For the second PCR, which ran for about 7 to 11 cycles, a sample-barcoded 5' primer and a J-beta primer mix were used. TCRdb reprocessed the 5' RACE reads with MiXCR, giving one entry per CDR3 protein. The sample carries around 1,000,000 distinct CDR3 sequences, about 25% recorded once. This sample was shared with a second study, whose subject was T cells of mothers and their children.

Sequencing was done on a sample of blood. Receptor source: a girl aged 2 to 9 in good health.

This clonotype was found a few times. CDR3 protein: CASSFPRGQEGLAATYNEQFF. The CDR3 coding sequence is TGCGCCAGCAGCTTCCCAAGAGGACAGGAGGGACTAGCGGCTACCTACAATGAGCAGTTCTTC. This chain uses TRBV5-1 with TRBJ2-1, with 11 bases fitting TRBD2. This CDR3 has 21 amino acids. Germline CDR1 and CDR2: SGHRS and YFSETQ. The ends lost 2 bases at V and 2 bases at J; junction bases unmatched: 18.

V gene TRBV7-9 combines with J gene TRBJ2-2; D may be TRBD1 (5 bases). The V end was cut by 3 bases, the J end by 6 bases, with 20 bases between. CDR1 and CDR2 from the germline V gene are SEHNR and FQNEAQ (reference sequence). The CDR3 covers 17 residues. CDR3 coding DNA: TGTGCCAGCAGCTTGTTGAGTACAGGCTCCCACGCCGGGGAGCTGTTTTTT. Translated, it gives CASSLLSTGSHAGELFF.

V and J are TRBV7-2 and TRBJ2-5; TRBD1 aligns across 8 bases. Germline loops: CDR1 SGHTA, CDR2 FQGNSA. CDR3 length: 14 amino acids. V shed 4 bases and J 4 bases; nucleotides not matched to a gene: 5. The CDR3 nucleotides read TGTGCCAGCAGCTCGACTACAGGGGGAGAGACCCAGTACTTC. Protein product: CASSSTTGGETQYF.

This clonotype was seen a handful of times. The chain links TRBV7-3 to TRBJ2-3, with a possible D match to TRBD2 (6 bases). The germline V and J ends were trimmed by 5 bases and 4 bases, with 13 bases remaining between them. Germline CDR1 and CDR2: SGHTA and FQGTGA. This CDR3 has 14 amino acids. CDR3 in amino acids: CASSVGRVPDTQYF. The CDR3, as DNA: TGTGCCAGCAGCGTCGGGAGAGTACCAGATACGCAGTATTTT.

The chain joins TRBV7-9 to TRBJ2-5; tentatively, D is TRBD2 (6 bases). The CDR3 spans 13 residues. Trimming removed 5 bases at V and 4 bases at J, with 11 bases between. The germline V gene has CDR1 SEHNR and CDR2 FQNEAQ (reference sequence). The CDR3 coding sequence is TGTGCCAGCAGCAGGTGGGGAGGAGAGACCCAGTACTTC. It translates to CASSRWGGETQYF.

The rearrangement links TRBV12-3 or TRBV12-4 to TRBJ1-2, with D uncertain. Trimming shortened V by 2 bases and J by 8 bases, and 18 bases separated the two germline ends. The CDR3 contains 15 residues. The CDR3 loop is CASSLNDRVLDGYTF. CDR3 nucleotide sequence: TGTGCCAGCAGTTTAAACGACCGAGTGCTTGACGGCTACACCTTC.

The chain joins TRBV4-1 to TRBJ2-5; 7 nucleotides line up with TRBD2. The J call may be mistaken, given a closer DNA end match to TRBJ2-1. CDR1 MGHRA and CDR2 YSYEKL come from the germline V gene. The length of the CDR3 is 15 residues. In DNA, the CDR3 is TGCGCCAGCAGCCAAGGAGCAAGCGGGATCGATGAGCAGTTCTTC. Protein sequence: CASSQGASGIDEQFF.

This clonotype was counted between two and nine times. The rearrangement joins TRBV29-1 to TRBJ2-1; no definite D call. The germline V gene encodes CDR1 SQVTM and CDR2 ANQGSEA. The length of the CDR3 is 15 residues. Deletions cut 4 bases from V and 6 bases from J, with 19 bases between. The CDR3 loop is CSVATLGGSLNEQFF. CDR3 bases: TGCAGCGTTGCCACCCTCGGCGGTAGTCTCAATGAGCAGTTCTTC.

The rearrangement links TRBV20-1 to TRBJ1-1; 7 nucleotides agree with TRBD1. Trimming at V came to 6 bases and at J to 1 base, leaving 5 bases not matched to a gene. This CDR3 has 13 amino acids. Per the germline V gene, CDR1 is DFQATT and CDR2 is SNEGSKA (reference sequence). CDR3 residues: CSAVGTANTEAFF. The CDR3 DNA reads TGCAGTGCGGTCGGGACAGCGAACACTGAAGCTTTCTTT.

The chain is built from TRBV18 and TRBJ1-1, with no clear D. The ends were cut back, 3 bases at V and 1 base at J, with 9 bases in the middle. The germline V gene encodes CDR1 KGHSH and CDR2 LQKENI. The CDR3 is 14 residues long. In nucleotides, the CDR3 is TGTGCCAGCTCACCGAAGGAGGGGAACACTGAAGCTTTCTTT. This translates into CASSPKEGNTEAFF.

This chain uses TRBV7-9 with TRBJ2-3; D is possibly TRBD1 or TRBD2 (5 bases each). V gave up 3 bases and J gave up 1 base, with 14 bases separating them. The CDR3 is 16 residues long. Germline V CDR1 and CDR2: SEHNR, FQNEAQ (reference sequence). CDR3 amino acids: CASSLRGAQRTDTQYF. As DNA, the CDR3 is TGTGCCAGCAGCTTGCGAGGGGCGCAACGCACAGATACGCAGTATTTT.

This clonotype occurred a few times. This sequence joins TRBV2 and TRBJ2-7; 8 bases agree with TRBD2. The CDR3 length is 14 residues. Germline lookup yields CDR1 SNHLY and CDR2 FYNNEI. V trimming: 4 bases; J trimming: 3 bases; junction bases outside the gene matches: 5. The CDR3 region is CASSGLAGDYEQYF. The CDR3 DNA reads TGTGCCAGCAGTGGTCTAGCGGGCGACTACGAGCAGTACTTC.

This clonotype was seen only a few times. The V gene is TRBV6-4, the J gene TRBJ2-1, with TRBD2 matching 8 bases. The CDR3 extends over 16 amino acids. Germline V gives CDR1 MRHNA, CDR2 SNTAGT. V shed 5 bases, J shed 6 bases, and the junction held 12 bases outside the gene matches. The DNA of the CDR3 is TGTGCCAGCAGTCGTACCGGGACTAGTATATTCAATGAGCAGTTCTTC. Amino acids: CASSRTGTSIFNEQFF.

The CDR3 loop is CSATDRFNYGYTF. The CDR3 nucleotides are TGCAGTGCTACCGACAGATTTAACTATGGCTACACCTTC. This chain uses TRBV20-1 with TRBJ1-2; tentative D call: TRBD1 (5 bases). The CDR3 loop spans 13 amino acids. V was cut by 4 bases and J by 1 base, with 10 bases left in between. The V gene's germline CDR1 is DFQATT and CDR2 SNEGSKA (reference sequence).

The V and J genes are TRBV5-1 and TRBJ2-6; D could derive from TRBD1 or TRBD2 (5 bases each). The germline V gene encodes CDR1 SGHRS and CDR2 YFSETQ. Trimming removed 1 base at V and 4 bases at J, with 15 bases between. The CDR3 length is 17 residues. CDR3 amino acids: CASSLRGWDLGANVLTF. In nucleotides, the CDR3 is TGCGCCAGCAGCTTGCGGGGCTGGGATTTAGGGGCCAACGTCCTGACTTTC. Supplemented by reference TRBV5-1 and TRBJ2-6, the full variable domain reads KAGVTQTPRYLIKTRGQQVTLSCSPISGHRSVSWYQQTPGQGLQFLFEYFSETQRNKGNFPGRFSGRQFSNSRSEMNVSTLELGDSALYLCASSLRGWDLGANVLTFGAGSRLTVL.

The chain combines TRBV29-1 with TRBJ2-7; D remains unclear. Trimming removed 5 bases from V and 2 bases from J, with 16 bases in between. This CDR3 comprises 14 residues. In germline, CDR1 is SQVTM, CDR2 ANQGSEA. The CDR3 loop is CSVSSPGNTYEQYF. In DNA form, the CDR3 reads TGCAGCGTTAGTAGTCCAGGCAACACCTACGAGCAGTACTTC.

This chain uses TRBV3-1 with TRBJ2-7; no clear D gene. V was clipped by 0 bases and J by 0 bases, with 9 bases between them. The CDR3 runs to 15 residues. Germline V gene data show CDR1 as LGHDT and CDR2 as YNNKEL (reference sequence). DNA of the CDR3: TGTGCCAGCAGCCAAGATAGGTGGCGCTCCTACGAGCAGTACTTC. Translated: CASSQDRWRSYEQYF.

There are a few counts of this clonotype. The J gene is TRBJ2-4, the V gene TRBV28; no clear D gene. Germline CDR1 and CDR2: MDHEN and SYDVKM. With 6 bases removed from V and 8 bases from J, the gap between germline ends came to 11 bases. The CDR3 contains 12 residues. CDR3 protein: CASSWRLDIQYF. Here the CDR3 DNA reads TGTGCCAGCAGCTGGAGACTGGACATTCAGTACTTC.